The 32 T cell receptor beta chains below come from one sample, sequenced in a study of shared clonotypes between healthy human individuals. Naive CD8 cells, CD45RO-negative and positively selected for CCR7, excluded terminally differentiated effector memory CD45RA+ cells. This table comes from immunoSEQ multiplex PCR, and its TCRdb copy is limited to in-frame clones, with some not included. The sample includes 2 million or so clones, over 85% of them seen just once. Sequenced: naive CD8+ T cells sorted from blood. These receptors were taken from a man younger than 35 in good health.

V is TRBV5-4 and J is TRBJ2-7, with TRBD1 matching 10 bases. The germline V gene has CDR1 SGHNT and CDR2 YYREEE (reference sequence). The trim removed 5 bases at V and 4 bases at J, leaving 12 bases unmatched. The CDR3 runs 16 residues. The CDR3 here is CASSSGQGGLGYEQYF. In nucleotides, the CDR3 is TGTGCCAGCAGTTCCGGACAGGGGGGTTTAGGATACGAGCAGTACTTC. Drawing the rest from reference TRBV5-4 and TRBJ2-7, the complete variable domain is ETGVTQSPTHLIKTRGQQVTLRCSSQSGHNTVSWYQQALGQGPQFIFQYYREEENGRGNFPPRFSGLQFPNYSSELNVNALELDDSALYLCASSSGQGGLGYEQYFGPGTRLTVT.

This clone was seen once. V is TRBV27 and J is TRBJ2-5, with 7 bases fitting TRBD2. Losses at the gene ends were 2 bases for V and 5 bases for J; bases not matched to a gene: 8. This CDR3 comprises 15 residues. Germline loops: CDR1 MNHEY, CDR2 SMNVEV (reference sequence). CDR3: CASSLGAGARETQYF. CDR3 nucleotide sequence: TGTGCCAGCAGTTTAGGCGCGGGAGCGAGGGAGACCCAGTACTTC.

This chain uses TRBV27 with TRBJ1-1; TRBD1 matches at 11 bases. Germline lookup yields CDR1 MNHEY and CDR2 SMNVEV (reference sequence). The CDR3 has 14 amino acids. After removal of 4 bases from V and 4 bases from J, the junction contained 2 bases not matched to a gene. The CDR3 is CASSWGTGGTEAFF. The CDR3 nucleotides are TGTGCCAGCAGTTGGGGGACAGGGGGCACTGAAGCTTTCTTT.

Written as DNA, the CDR3 is TGCGCCAGCAGCGGTCCGGGACAGGGGGTTGGTAATGAAAAACTGTTTTTT. This translates into CASSGPGQGVGNEKLFF. V usage is TRBV4-1 and J usage is TRBJ1-4; 11 bases are a match to TRBD1. Germline V gene data show CDR1 as MGHRA and CDR2 as YSYEKL. The CDR3 totals 17 residues. V shed 5 bases and J 4 bases; nucleotides not matched to a gene: 9.

The chain is built from TRBV6-4 and TRBJ1-4, with D perhaps matching TRBD1 (5 bases). The ends were cut back, 5 bases at V and 6 bases at J, with 10 bases in the middle. CDR3 length equals 13 residues. Germline V lookup: CDR1 MRHNA, CDR2 SNTAGT. DNA for the CDR3: TGTGCCAGCAGTTGGGGGGAGGATGAAAAACTGTTTTTT. Translation gives CASSWGEDEKLFF.

V usage is TRBV27 and J usage is TRBJ1-5; maybe TRBD1 (6 bases). The V end lost 6 bases, the J end lost 5 bases, and 17 bases lay between the germline ends. Germline values: CDR1 MNHEY, CDR2 SMNVEV (reference sequence). This CDR3 spans 15 amino acids. The CDR3 reads CASSHGRGGDQPQHF. The CDR3 nucleotides are TGTGCCAGCAGCCATGGTCGAGGGGGGGATCAGCCCCAGCATTTT.

Note on this clone: The sample has other DNA sequences that encode this CDR3 too. The chain employs TRBV19 and TRBJ1-1; D gene unclear. Germline V gene data show CDR1 as LNHDA and CDR2 as SQIVND (reference sequence). Trimming left V 9 bases short and J 1 base short, with 9 bases between. This CDR3 comprises 12 residues. CDR3 sequence: CASLGGNTEAFF. CDR3 nucleotides: TGTGCCAGCCTGGGCGGGAACACTGAAGCTTTCTTT.

The rearrangement joins TRBV7-8 to TRBJ1-2; D unclear. In germline, CDR1 is SGHVS, CDR2 FQNEAQ. The CDR3 spans 15 residues. Trimming pared 2 bases from V and 5 bases from J, leaving 15 bases between. The CDR3 region has the DNA TGTGCCAGCAGCTTACGGGGAAACGGACCGTATGGCTACACCTTC. Its protein product is CASSLRGNGPYGYTF.

The chain is built from TRBV28 and TRBJ2-1; TRBD2 aligns across 8 bases. The junction had 12 bases not matched to a gene; V was cut back by 2 bases and J by 9 bases. This CDR3 is built from 16 residues. The germline V gene has CDR1 MDHEN and CDR2 SYDVKM. As DNA, the CDR3 is TGTGCCAGCAGTTTACGGACTAGCACCTTACCCGTTGAGCAGTTCTTC. Its translation: CASSLRTSTLPVEQFF.

V usage is TRBV7-9 and J usage is TRBJ2-7, with D unresolved. The germline CDR1 and CDR2 sequences are SEHNR and FQNEAQ (reference sequence). Trimming shortened V by 4 bases and J by 3 bases, and 13 bases separated the two germline ends. CDR3 length: 14 residues. The CDR3 loop is CASSSPLGNYEQYF. The CDR3 DNA reads as TGTGCCAGCAGCTCCCCTTTAGGGAACTACGAGCAGTACTTC.

The chain carries TRBV5-1 and TRBJ2-3; D may be TRBD2 (5 bases). With 1 base removed from V and 2 bases from J, the gap between germline ends came to 11 bases. This CDR3 has 15 amino acids. From germline, CDR1 is SGHRS and CDR2 YFSETQ. DNA for the CDR3: TGCGCCAGCAGCTTGCTGGGGAGACACACAGATACGCAGTATTTT. It encodes CASSLLGRHTDTQYF.

This rearrangement joins TRBV28 to TRBJ2-1; 13 nucleotides line up with TRBD2. The CDR3 consists of 20 residues. V was clipped by 3 bases and J by 2 bases; unmatched bases: 13. Germline V gene sequence: CDR1 MDHEN, CDR2 SYDVKM. This chain's CDR3 is CASSFPRTSGSFSPYNEQFF. The CDR3 DNA reads TGTGCCAGCAGTTTCCCACGGACTAGCGGGAGCTTTTCTCCCTACAATGAGCAGTTCTTC. The variable domain in full, completed from reference TRBV28 and TRBJ2-1, reads DVKVTQSSRYLVKRTGEKVFLECVQDMDHENMFWYRQDPGLGLRLIYFSYDVKMKEKGDIPEGYSVSREKKERFSLILESASTNQTSMYLCASSFPRTSGSFSPYNEQFFGPGTRLTVL.

This chain joins TRBV11-2 and TRBJ2-3; TRBD2 matches at 8 bases. The V and J ends lost 3 bases and 4 bases, in that order; junction bases with no gene match: 9. The V gene's germline CDR1 is SGHAT and CDR2 FQNNGV. The length of the CDR3 is 16 residues. The DNA for the CDR3 is TGTGCCAGCAGCTTTTATATCGGGAGGGAGCCAGATACGCAGTATTTT. Protein product: CASSFYIGREPDTQYF.

The genes are TRBV15 and TRBJ2-7; perhaps TRBD2 as D (6 bases). Germline V gives CDR1 LNHNV, CDR2 YYDKDF (reference sequence). Deletions cut 3 bases from V and 3 bases from J, with 12 bases between. This CDR3 contains 14 residues. This chain's CDR3 is CATSSGGAVYEQYF. In nucleotides, the CDR3 is TGTGCCACCAGCAGCGGAGGGGCCGTCTACGAGCAGTACTTC.

The V call is TRBV30, the J call TRBJ2-1; 14 bases line up with TRBD2. Trimming removed 0 bases from V and 4 bases from J; junction bases left unmatched: 2. Germline assignment: CDR1 GTSNPN and CDR2 SVGIG (reference sequence). The CDR3 has 16 amino acids. CDR3 loop: CAWSVRLAGGYNEQFF. DNA of the CDR3: TGTGCCTGGAGTGTACGACTAGCGGGAGGGTACAATGAGCAGTTCTTC.

The chain has TRBV4-3 and TRBJ2-1, with no clear D. Trimming took 0 bases from V and 0 from J, leaving 12 bases between them. The germline CDR1 and CDR2 sequences are LGHNA and YSLEER. CDR3 length: 17 residues. Written as DNA, the CDR3 is TGCGCCAGCAGCCAAGATGGTCGCTCCACCTCCTACAATGAGCAGTTCTTC. Encoded protein: CASSQDGRSTSYNEQFF.

This rearrangement joins TRBV19 to TRBJ2-2, with D maybe TRBD1 (6 bases). Germline-derived CDR1 and CDR2 are LNHDA and SQIVND (reference sequence). V was clipped by 5 bases and J by 6 bases, with 13 bases between them. This CDR3 is 14 amino acids long. This CDR3 is CASSEYRVPGELFF. CDR3 in DNA: TGTGCCAGTAGTGAGTACAGGGTCCCCGGGGAGCTGTTTTTT.

This chain joins TRBV5-1 and TRBJ2-3; maybe TRBD1 (7 bases). V was clipped by 4 bases and J by 2 bases, with 20 bases between them. This CDR3 is built from 17 residues. Per germline, CDR1 SGHRS and CDR2 YFSETQ. CDR3 bases: TGCGCCAGCAGCGCGGGACAGCCCCCTGGGGTCACAGATACGCAGTATTTT. Amino acid sequence: CASSAGQPPGVTDTQYF.

In this sample, this clone turned up once. The junction departs from germline at one end; a sequencing error may be responsible. The rearrangement links TRBV7-7 to TRBJ2-1, with D tentatively TRBD1 (5 bases). The CDR3 is 13 amino acids. Germline CDR1 is SSHAT and CDR2 is FNYEAQ (reference sequence). CDR3 DNA: TGTGCTAGCAGCTTAGGGGCAGGAACCGAGCAGTTCTTC. This gives the protein CASSLGAGTEQFF.

The V gene is TRBV6-6, the J gene TRBJ1-2; D is unclear. Trimming shortened V by 2 bases and J by 4 bases, and 11 bases separated the two germline ends. The germline CDR1 and CDR2 sequences are MNHNY and SVGAGI (reference sequence). The CDR3 extends over 14 amino acids. CDR3 region: CASSYKGPIYGYTF. The DNA of the CDR3 is TGTGCCAGCAGTTACAAAGGGCCTATCTATGGCTACACCTTC.

This chain joins TRBV6-1 and TRBJ2-7; 7 nucleotides align to TRBD1. Germline lookup yields CDR1 MNHNS and CDR2 SASEGT. V gave up 1 base and J gave up 5 bases; unmatched junction bases: 11. The CDR3 covers 16 residues. The CDR3, as DNA: TGTGCCAGCAGTGAAGGTGTAAGGGGGCTATCGGACGAGCAGTACTTC. Amino acids: CASSEGVRGLSDEQYF.

Concerning this clone itself: The identical CDR3 is also encoded by other nucleotide sequences in the sample. The chain links TRBV6-5 to TRBJ1-1, with TRBD1 matching 8 bases. Germline CDR1 reads MNHEY; CDR2 reads SVGAGI. With V trimmed by 3 bases and J by 5 bases, 2 bases remained unmatched. CDR3 length: 13 residues. CDR3 sequence reads: CASSYTGGTEAFF. The DNA for the CDR3 is TGTGCCAGCAGTTATACAGGGGGTACTGAAGCTTTCTTT.

The count of this clone is one. The gene calls are TRBV7-9 and TRBJ2-1; 9 nucleotides align to TRBD2. CDR1 and CDR2 from the germline V gene are SEHNR and FQNEAQ (reference sequence). This CDR3 is built from 14 residues. With V trimmed by 4 bases and J by 10 bases, 8 bases remained unmatched. DNA of the CDR3: TGTGCCAGCAGCTCCTTAGCGGGGGCCTCAGAGCAGTTCTTC. It specifies CASSSLAGASEQFF.

The rearrangement joins TRBV7-6 to TRBJ2-3, with 7 bases fitting TRBD2. J gave up 2 bases and V 5 bases, and 7 bases lay outside the gene matches. The germline gives CDR1 SGHVS, CDR2 FNYEAQ. The length of the CDR3 is 15 residues. The CDR3 reads CASSQEAGPTDTQYF. In DNA form, the CDR3 reads TGTGCCAGCAGCCAAGAAGCGGGGCCCACAGATACGCAGTATTTT.

This chain links TRBV2 with TRBJ1-5, with D possibly TRBD1 on 5 matching bases. There are 14 residues in the CDR3. Germline CDR1 reads SNHLY; CDR2 reads FYNNEI. Trimming removed 7 bases at V and 0 bases at J, with 10 bases between. The CDR3 bases are TGTGCCAGCATGGGAGACAGTAGCAATCAGCCCCAGCATTTT. Translating gives CASMGDSSNQPQHF.

The rearrangement links TRBV6-1 to TRBJ2-1; 8 bases match TRBD2. This CDR3 is 14 amino acids long. Per germline, CDR1 MNHNS and CDR2 SASEGT. With 8 bases clipped from V and 3 bases from J, the junction kept 6 bases outside the gene matches. The CDR3 DNA reads as TGTGCCAGCCGTAGCGGGGAAGTCTACAATGAGCAGTTCTTC. Translation gives CASRSGEVYNEQFF.

The chain employs TRBV28 and TRBJ1-2; D remains unclear. The CDR3 runs to 14 residues. CDR1 is MDHEN and CDR2 is SYDVKM in the germline V gene. V lost 5 bases, J lost 5 bases, and 15 bases lay in between. CDR3 sequence reads: CASSPAGNSYGYTF. The CDR3 coding sequence is TGTGCCAGCAGTCCTGCTGGGAACTCGTATGGCTACACCTTC.

This rearrangement joins TRBV10-3 to TRBJ2-3; 9 bases match TRBD1. The CDR3 is 16 amino acids. The V and J ends lost 5 bases and 0 bases, in that order; junction bases with no gene match: 6. The V gene's germline CDR1 is ENHRY and CDR2 SYGVKD. The DNA for the CDR3 is TGTGCCATCAGTCCTCGACAGGGGGTTAGCACAGATACGCAGTATTTT. Residues: CAISPRQGVSTDTQYF.

This chain connects TRBV9 to TRBJ2-7, with 9 bases matching TRBD2. Germline V gene data show CDR1 as SGDLS and CDR2 as YYNGEE. V shed 3 bases, J shed 3 bases, and the junction held 7 bases outside the gene matches. This CDR3 has 15 amino acids. The CDR3 spells CASSEEGSGSYEQYF. Here the CDR3 DNA reads TGTGCCAGCAGCGAAGAGGGTAGCGGGAGCTACGAGCAGTACTTC.

The chain is built from TRBV4-3 and TRBJ1-2, with 10 bases aligning to TRBD1. V lost 1 base and J lost 1; bases outside the gene matches: 18. The CDR3 sequence is 21 residues long. Germline loops: CDR1 LGHNA, CDR2 YSLEER. CDR3 sequence reads: CASSQVTSTALGQGFNYGYTF. CDR3 in DNA: TGCGCCAGCAGCCAAGTTACTAGTACCGCGTTGGGACAGGGGTTTAACTATGGCTACACCTTC.

V is TRBV5-5 and J is TRBJ1-1, with D unresolved. V was cut by 2 bases and J by 1 base, with 9 bases left in between. The CDR3 totals 14 residues. The germline V gene encodes CDR1 SGHKS and CDR2 YYEKEE (reference sequence). The CDR3 region is CASSLKHWNTEAFF. The CDR3 nucleotides read TGTGCCAGCAGCTTAAAGCACTGGAACACTGAAGCTTTCTTT.

The genes are TRBV27 and TRBJ2-2, with unresolved D. CDR1 is MNHEY and CDR2 is SMNVEV in the germline V gene (reference sequence). This CDR3 contains 14 residues. V gave up 3 bases and J gave up 7 bases, with 12 bases separating them. The CDR3 region is CASSLLGSYGELFF. CDR3 nucleotides: TGTGCCAGCAGTTTGCTAGGGTCCTACGGGGAGCTGTTTTTT.